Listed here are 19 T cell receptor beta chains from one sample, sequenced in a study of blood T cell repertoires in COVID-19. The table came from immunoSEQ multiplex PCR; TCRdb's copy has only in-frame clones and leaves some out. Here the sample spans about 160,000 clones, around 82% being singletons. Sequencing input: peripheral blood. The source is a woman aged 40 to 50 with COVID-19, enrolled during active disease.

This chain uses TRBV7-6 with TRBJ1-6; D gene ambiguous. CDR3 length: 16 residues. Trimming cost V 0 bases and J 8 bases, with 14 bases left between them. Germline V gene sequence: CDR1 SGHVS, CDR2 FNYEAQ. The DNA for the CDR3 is TGTGCCAGCAGCTTAGCGCCCCTCCTTCGGTATTCACCCCTCCACTTT. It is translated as CASSLAPLLRYSPLHF.

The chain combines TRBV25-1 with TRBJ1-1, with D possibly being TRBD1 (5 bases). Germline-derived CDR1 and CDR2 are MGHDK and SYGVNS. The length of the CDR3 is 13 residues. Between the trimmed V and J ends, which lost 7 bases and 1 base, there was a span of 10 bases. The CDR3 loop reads CASTLGGNTEAFF. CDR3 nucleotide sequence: TGTGCCAGCACGCTCGGGGGGAACACTGAAGCTTTCTTT. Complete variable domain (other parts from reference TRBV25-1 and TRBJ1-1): EADIYQTPRYLVIGTGKKITLECSQTMGHDKMYWYQQDPGMELHLIHYSYGVNSTEKGDLSSESTVSRIRTEHFPLTLESARPSHTSQYLCASTLGGNTEAFFGQGTRLTVV.

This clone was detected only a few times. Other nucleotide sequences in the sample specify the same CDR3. CDR3 in amino acids: CASSPTGTSTDTQYF. The CDR3 coding sequence is TGTGCCAGCAGCCCGACAGGGACTAGCACAGATACGCAGTATTTT. The chain combines TRBV3-1 (or the pseudogene TRBV3-2) with TRBJ2-3; a weak D match, TRBD1 (7 bases). V gave up 4 bases and J gave up 0 bases, with 11 bases separating them. This CDR3 region has 15 residues. CDR1 and CDR2 from the germline V gene are LGHDT and YNNKEL (reference sequence).

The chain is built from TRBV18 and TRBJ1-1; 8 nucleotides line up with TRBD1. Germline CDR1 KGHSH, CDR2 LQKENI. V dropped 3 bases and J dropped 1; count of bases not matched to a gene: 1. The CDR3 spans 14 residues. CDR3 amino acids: CASSPQGANTEAFF. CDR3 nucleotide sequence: TGTGCCAGCTCACCGCAGGGGGCGAACACTGAAGCTTTCTTT.

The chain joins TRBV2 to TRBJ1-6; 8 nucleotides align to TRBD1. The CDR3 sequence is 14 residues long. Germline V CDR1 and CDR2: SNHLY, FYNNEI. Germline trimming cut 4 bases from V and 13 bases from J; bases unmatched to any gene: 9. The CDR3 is CASSGDRPLGPLHF. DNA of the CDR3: TGTGCCAGCAGTGGGGACAGGCCCTTGGGGCCCCTCCACTTT. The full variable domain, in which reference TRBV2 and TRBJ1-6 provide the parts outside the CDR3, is EPEVTQTPSHQVTQMGQEVILRCVPISNHLYFYWYRQILGQKVEFLVSFYNNEISEKSEIFDDQFSVERPDGSNFTLKIRSTKLEDSAMYFCASSGDRPLGPLHFGNGTRLTVT.

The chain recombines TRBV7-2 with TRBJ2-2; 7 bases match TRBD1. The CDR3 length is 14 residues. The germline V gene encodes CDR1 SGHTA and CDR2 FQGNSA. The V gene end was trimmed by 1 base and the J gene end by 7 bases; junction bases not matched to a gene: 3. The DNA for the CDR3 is TGTGCCAGCAGCTTAGACAGGGGAAACGGGGAGCTGTTTTTT. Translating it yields CASSLDRGNGELFF. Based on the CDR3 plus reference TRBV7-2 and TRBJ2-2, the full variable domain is GAGVSQSPSNKVTEKGKDVELRCDPISGHTALYWYRQSLGQGLEFLIYFQGNSAPDKSGLPSDRFSAERTGGSVSTLTIQRTQQEDSAVYLCASSLDRGNGELFFGEGSRLTVL.

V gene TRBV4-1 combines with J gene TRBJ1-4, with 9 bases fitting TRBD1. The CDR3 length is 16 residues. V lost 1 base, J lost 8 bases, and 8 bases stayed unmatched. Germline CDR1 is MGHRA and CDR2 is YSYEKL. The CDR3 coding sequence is TGCGCCAGCAGCCAAGGGTGGGGGACAGGGAACGAAAAACTGTTTTTT. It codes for CASSQGWGTGNEKLFF.

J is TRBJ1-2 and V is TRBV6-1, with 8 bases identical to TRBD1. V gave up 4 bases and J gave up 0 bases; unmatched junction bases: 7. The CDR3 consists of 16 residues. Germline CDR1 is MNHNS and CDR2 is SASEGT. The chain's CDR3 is CASSVSQGASNYGYTF. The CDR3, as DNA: TGTGCCAGCAGTGTTTCCCAGGGGGCGTCTAACTATGGCTACACCTTC.

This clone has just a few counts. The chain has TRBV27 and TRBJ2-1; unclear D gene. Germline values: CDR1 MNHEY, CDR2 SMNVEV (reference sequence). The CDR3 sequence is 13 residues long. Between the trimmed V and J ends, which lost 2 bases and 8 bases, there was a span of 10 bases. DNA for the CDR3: TGTGCCAGCAGTTTAGGCCTCAACCATGAGCAGTTCTTC. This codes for CASSLGLNHEQFF.

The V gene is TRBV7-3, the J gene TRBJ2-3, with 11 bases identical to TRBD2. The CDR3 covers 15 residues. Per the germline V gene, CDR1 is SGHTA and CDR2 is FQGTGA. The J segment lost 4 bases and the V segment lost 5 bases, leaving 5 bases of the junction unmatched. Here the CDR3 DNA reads TGTGCCAGCAGCCCCTTGGGACTAGCGGCAGATACGCAGTATTTT. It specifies CASSPLGLAADTQYF.

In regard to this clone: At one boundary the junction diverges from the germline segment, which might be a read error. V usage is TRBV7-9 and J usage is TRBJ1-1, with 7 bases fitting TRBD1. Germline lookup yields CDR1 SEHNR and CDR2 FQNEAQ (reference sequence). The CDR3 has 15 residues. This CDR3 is CASSGETGPNAEAFF. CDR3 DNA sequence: TGTGCCAGCAGCGGAGAGACAGGGCCGAACGCTGAAGCTTTCTTT.

CDR3 in DNA: TGTGCCAGCAGGGGGTGGACAGATAATAACACCGGGGAGCTGTTTTTT. It encodes CASRGWTDNNTGELFF. This chain joins TRBV11-3 and TRBJ2-2, with a weak D call TRBD1 (6 bases). V lost 6 bases and J lost 2, with 16 bases in between. The CDR3 length is 16 residues. From germline, CDR1 is SGHNT and CDR2 YENEEA.

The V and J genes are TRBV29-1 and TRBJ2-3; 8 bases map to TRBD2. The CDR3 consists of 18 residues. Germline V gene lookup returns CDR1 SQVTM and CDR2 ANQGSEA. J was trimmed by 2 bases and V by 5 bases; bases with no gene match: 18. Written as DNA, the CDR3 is TGCAGCGTTAAAAGTTCAGGGGCGGGACTAGTCACCACAGATACGCAGTATTTT. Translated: CSVKSSGAGLVTTDTQYF.

In DNA form, the CDR3 reads TGTGCCAGCAGTTTGAGGGCGGACGTCGGGGAGCTGTTTTTT. Translated: CASSLRADVGELFF. V usage is TRBV28 and J usage is TRBJ2-2, with D possibly TRBD2 on 5 matching bases. The CDR3 covers 14 residues. Germline lookup yields CDR1 MDHEN and CDR2 SYDVKM. V lost 3 bases, J lost 7 bases, and 12 bases lay in between.

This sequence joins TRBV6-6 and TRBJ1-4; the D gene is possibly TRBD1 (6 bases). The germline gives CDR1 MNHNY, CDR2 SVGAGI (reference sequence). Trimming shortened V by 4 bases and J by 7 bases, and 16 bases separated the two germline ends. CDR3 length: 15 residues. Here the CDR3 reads CASSWSAGEGEKLFF. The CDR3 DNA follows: TGTGCCAGCAGTTGGTCGGCAGGGGAGGGTGAAAAACTGTTTTTT.

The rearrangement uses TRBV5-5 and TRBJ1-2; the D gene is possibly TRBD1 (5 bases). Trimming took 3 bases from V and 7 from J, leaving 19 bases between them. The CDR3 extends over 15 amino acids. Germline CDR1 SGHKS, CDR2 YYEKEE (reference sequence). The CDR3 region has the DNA TGTGCCAGCAGCTGGGAACAGGAAAAATCGCGTGGCTACACCTTC. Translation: CASSWEQEKSRGYTF.

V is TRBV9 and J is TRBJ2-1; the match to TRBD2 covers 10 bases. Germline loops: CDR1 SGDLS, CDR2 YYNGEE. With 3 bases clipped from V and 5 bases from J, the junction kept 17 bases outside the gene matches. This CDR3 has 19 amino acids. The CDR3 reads CASSARGAGGPDRDNEQFF. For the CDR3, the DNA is TGTGCCAGCAGCGCGAGAGGAGCGGGAGGGCCGGATAGGGACAATGAGCAGTTCTTC.

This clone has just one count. CDR3 nucleotide sequence: TGCGCCAGCAGCTTCAATAGCAATCAGCCCCAGCATTTT. Translated: CASSFNSNQPQHF. This chain joins TRBV5-1 and TRBJ1-5, with unresolved D. From germline, CDR1 is SGHRS and CDR2 YFSETQ. V was cut by 2 bases and J by 0 bases, with 3 bases left in between. The CDR3 has 13 residues.

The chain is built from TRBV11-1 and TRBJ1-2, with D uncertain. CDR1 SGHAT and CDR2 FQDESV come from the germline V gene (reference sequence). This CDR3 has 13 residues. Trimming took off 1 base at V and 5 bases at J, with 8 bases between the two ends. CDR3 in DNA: TGTGCCAGCAGCTTAGGCGGTGGTTATGGCTACACCTTC. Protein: CASSLGGGYGYTF.